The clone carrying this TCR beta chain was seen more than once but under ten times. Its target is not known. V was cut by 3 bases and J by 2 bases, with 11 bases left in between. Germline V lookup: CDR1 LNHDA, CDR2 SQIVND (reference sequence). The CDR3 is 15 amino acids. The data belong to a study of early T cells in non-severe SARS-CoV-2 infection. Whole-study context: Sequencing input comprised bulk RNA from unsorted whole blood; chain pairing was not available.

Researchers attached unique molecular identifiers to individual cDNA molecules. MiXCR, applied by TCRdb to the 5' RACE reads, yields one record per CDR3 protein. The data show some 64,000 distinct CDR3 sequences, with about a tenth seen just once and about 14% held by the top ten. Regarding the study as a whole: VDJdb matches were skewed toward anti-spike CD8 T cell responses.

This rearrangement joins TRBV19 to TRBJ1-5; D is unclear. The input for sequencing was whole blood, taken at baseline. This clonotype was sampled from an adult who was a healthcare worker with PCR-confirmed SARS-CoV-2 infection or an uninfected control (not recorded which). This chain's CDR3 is CASSIGDGRNQPQHF. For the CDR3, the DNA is TGTGCCAGTAGTATTGGCGACGGGCGCAATCAGCCCCAGCATTTT.